The 27 T cell receptor beta chains reported below all come from one sample, sequenced in a study of blood T cell repertoires in COVID-19. Some clones are missing from TCRdb's copy, which holds only in-frame ones; the method was immunoSEQ multiplex PCR. The sample includes over 200,000 clones, roughly 88% of them seen just once. The sequenced material came from PBMCs or T cells enriched from blood (not recorded which). The receptors stem from a woman in her thirties who had been exposed to COVID-19.

This chain uses TRBV19 with TRBJ2-7; perhaps TRBD1 as D (5 bases). CDR1 is LNHDA, CDR2 SQIVND, per germline (reference sequence). This CDR3 is 13 amino acids long. Trimming cost V 5 bases and J 3 bases, with 11 bases left between them. CDR3 in amino acids: CASSWGRDYEQYF. The CDR3 region has the DNA TGTGCCAGTAGTTGGGGCAGGGACTACGAGCAGTACTTC.

The chain recombines TRBV19 with TRBJ2-7, with 8 nucleotides matching TRBD1. The CDR3 is 20 residues long. CDR1 LNHDA and CDR2 SQIVND come from the germline V gene (reference sequence). Trimming cost V 2 bases and J 4 bases; bases outside gene matches: 22. This chain's CDR3 is CASSIKGPQGGRANFYEQYF. For the CDR3, the DNA is TGTGCCAGTAGTATAAAGGGCCCACAGGGGGGCAGGGCGAACTTTTACGAGCAGTACTTC.

The chain is built from TRBV5-4 and TRBJ2-7, with D uncertain. The CDR3 loop spans 12 amino acids. Germline CDR1 is SGHNT and CDR2 is YYREEE (reference sequence). With 0 bases removed from V and 7 bases from J, the gap between germline ends came to 8 bases. CDR3 loop: CASSLVPREQYF. Here the CDR3 DNA reads TGTGCCAGCAGCTTGGTACCTCGGGAGCAGTACTTC.

This chain connects TRBV11-2 to TRBJ2-7; 11 bases map to TRBD2. The trim removed 5 bases at V and 6 bases at J, leaving 9 bases unmatched. The CDR3 contains 15 residues. The germline V gene has CDR1 SGHAT and CDR2 FQNNGV. CDR3 sequence reads: CASSPRLAGRGEQYF. The CDR3 nucleotides are TGTGCCAGCAGCCCCAGACTAGCGGGAAGAGGCGAGCAGTACTTC.

The chain is built from TRBV21-1 and TRBJ2-2; the table calls TRBD2, which could not be checked here. TRBV21-1 has pseudogene status. The CDR3 has 17 residues. The CDR3 protein is CASQGLAGGLNTGELFF. The CDR3 DNA reads TGTGCCAGCCAGGGACTAGCGGGAGGACTGAACACCGGGGAGCTGTTTTTT.

The genes are TRBV7-9 and TRBJ1-4; possibly TRBD1 for D (5 bases). The germline V gene encodes CDR1 SEHNR and CDR2 FQNEAQ (reference sequence). There are 16 residues in the CDR3. V was clipped by 3 bases and J by 0 bases, with 11 bases between them. CDR3 sequence: CASSFSGEATNEKLFF. The CDR3 bases are TGTGCCAGCAGCTTTTCGGGGGAGGCAACTAATGAAAAACTGTTTTTT.

The chain combines TRBV30 with TRBJ1-5; TRBD1 is a possible D gene (5 bases). V lost 0 bases, J lost 1 base, and 19 bases lay in between. The CDR3 covers 18 residues. From germline, CDR1 is GTSNPN and CDR2 SVGIG (reference sequence). CDR3 residues: CAWSVSRDRGRSNQPQHF. The CDR3 bases are TGTGCCTGGAGTGTTAGCAGGGATAGGGGTAGAAGCAATCAGCCCCAGCATTTT.

As DNA, the CDR3 is TGTGCCAGCAGTGAGGGGGGAGTGCAAGAGACCCAGTACTTC. This translates into CASSEGGVQETQYF. The rearrangement links TRBV25-1 to TRBJ2-5; D possibly corresponds to TRBD2 (6 bases). V was cut by 3 bases and J by 2 bases, with 10 bases left in between. CDR1 is MGHDK and CDR2 is SYGVNS in the germline V gene. This CDR3 has 14 amino acids.

A few counts support this clone. V gene TRBV4-1 combines with J gene TRBJ1-3; maybe TRBD1 (5 bases). Germline assignment: CDR1 MGHRA and CDR2 YSYEKL. There are 17 residues in the CDR3. V was pared by 2 bases and J by 0 bases, with 14 bases between. CDR3 in DNA: TGCGCCAGCAGCCAAAGGGGCTCAGGGAACTCTGGAAACACCATATATTTT. Its protein is CASSQRGSGNSGNTIYF.

This rearrangement joins TRBV4-1 to TRBJ2-7; 11 positions match TRBD2. Looked up from germline, CDR1 is MGHRA and CDR2 is YSYEKL. J was trimmed by 2 bases and V by 4 bases; bases with no gene match: 10. The CDR3 contains 17 residues. CDR3 sequence (DNA): TGCGCCAGCAGCCTATATATCCTAGCGGGAGGAGCCTACGAGCAGTACTTC. It yields the protein CASSLYILAGGAYEQYF.

This chain connects TRBV19 to TRBJ1-3; 8 bases are shared with TRBD1. V lost 11 bases to trimming and J lost 0 bases; unmatched junction nucleotides: 21. This CDR3 is built from 19 residues. Germline lookup yields CDR1 LNHDA and CDR2 SQIVND (reference sequence). The CDR3 spells CAGPQGGSLYLTSGNTIYF. CDR3 coding DNA: TGTGCCGGACCACAGGGGGGGAGTCTTTATTTAACCTCTGGAAACACCATATATTTT.

The chain recombines TRBV9 with TRBJ2-7, with TRBD1 identical over 7 bases. Germline V gene data show CDR1 as SGDLS and CDR2 as YYNGEE. This CDR3 contains 14 residues. The V and J ends lost 0 bases and 2 bases, in that order; junction bases with no gene match: 2. The CDR3: CASSVAQGAYEQYF. The CDR3 region has the DNA TGTGCCAGCAGCGTAGCCCAGGGGGCCTACGAGCAGTACTTC.

This chain joins TRBV28 and TRBJ2-7; weak D call: TRBD2 (5 bases). Germline values: CDR1 MDHEN, CDR2 SYDVKM. There are 13 residues in the CDR3. V was trimmed by 8 bases and J by 6 bases, leaving 17 bases between them. This CDR3 is CASGRDPRGEQYF. The CDR3 DNA reads TGTGCCAGCGGGAGAGACCCTCGGGGCGAGCAGTACTTC.

In DNA form, the CDR3 reads TGTGCCAGCACCTGGGGCCCTAGCGCCTTCTTGGAGCAGTTCTTC. Protein product: CASTWGPSAFLEQFF. The rearrangement joins TRBV6-5 to TRBJ2-1; D is perhaps TRBD2 (6 bases). The CDR3 runs 15 residues. Germline-derived CDR1 and CDR2 are MNHEY and SVGAGI. Trimming shortened V by 7 bases and J by 10 bases, and 23 bases separated the two germline ends.

The rearrangement uses TRBV18 and TRBJ2-5; possible D gene TRBD2, 5 bases. This CDR3 spans 15 amino acids. With 0 bases removed from V and 3 bases from J, the gap between germline ends came to 11 bases. CDR1 and CDR2 (germline): KGHSH, LQKENI. As DNA, the CDR3 is TGTGCCAGCTCACCACCCTACGGGGTAGAAGAGACCCAGTACTTC. This gives the protein CASSPPYGVEETQYF.

V is TRBV7-6 and J is TRBJ2-1; maybe TRBD1 (5 bases). The length of the CDR3 is 15 residues. Germline CDR1 is SGHVS and CDR2 is FNYEAQ. V was cut by 0 bases and J by 3 bases, with 9 bases left in between. CDR3 sequence: CASSLARTRYNEQFF. The CDR3 region has the DNA TGTGCCAGCAGCTTAGCTCGGACACGCTACAATGAGCAGTTCTTC.

J is TRBJ2-3 and V is TRBV19; weak D call: TRBD2 (6 bases). Between the trimmed V and J ends, which lost 7 bases and 2 bases, there was a span of 13 bases. In germline, CDR1 is LNHDA, CDR2 SQIVND (reference sequence). The CDR3 is 14 residues long. The CDR3 coding sequence is TGTGCCAGTATGGCCCGGGGGTACACAGATACGCAGTATTTT. This sequence encodes CASMARGYTDTQYF.

The CDR3 region is CASSLIGPVKAFF. DNA of the CDR3: TGTGCCAGCAGTTTAATTGGGCCAGTCAAAGCTTTCTTT. This sequence joins TRBV12-3 or TRBV12-4 and TRBJ1-1; D not resolved. CDR3 length: 13 amino acids. Trimming took off 2 bases at V and 9 bases at J, with 13 bases between the two ends.

The V and J genes are TRBV9 and TRBJ2-4, with TRBD1 as a possible D gene (5 bases). Germline loops: CDR1 SGDLS, CDR2 YYNGEE. V was cut by 0 bases and J by 7 bases, with 11 bases left in between. This CDR3 contains 14 residues. The CDR3 DNA reads as TGTGCCAGCAGCGTAGGCCCAGCAGGGAACATTCAGTACTTC. Protein product: CASSVGPAGNIQYF.

V is TRBV4-1 and J is TRBJ2-5; the match to TRBD1 covers 8 bases. Trimming cost V 4 bases and J 1 base; bases outside gene matches: 5. Germline-derived CDR1 and CDR2 are MGHRA and YSYEKL. The CDR3 totals 15 residues. The CDR3 coding sequence is TGCGCCAGCAGCCGCGACAGGGGCCTCCAAGAGACCCAGTACTTC. Encoded protein: CASSRDRGLQETQYF.

The chain employs TRBV29-1 and TRBJ2-5, with TRBD1 identical over 10 bases. Germline CDR1 is SQVTM and CDR2 is ANQGSEA. Trimming cost V 7 bases and J 7 bases; bases outside gene matches: 3. CDR3 length: 11 residues. The CDR3: CSAGQGGTQYF. In nucleotides, the CDR3 is TGCAGCGCTGGACAGGGGGGGACCCAGTACTTC.

The chain combines TRBV7-3 with TRBJ2-3, with D maybe TRBD2 (6 bases). CDR1 SGHTA and CDR2 FQGTGA come from the germline V gene. Deletions cut 10 bases from V and 1 base from J, with 15 bases between. This CDR3 is built from 14 residues. The CDR3 loop is CATAAEGGTDTQYF. The CDR3 region has the DNA TGTGCCACCGCGGCGGAGGGAGGCACAGATACGCAGTATTTT.

CDR3 amino acids: CAILQGASTEAFF. The CDR3 DNA sequence: TGTGCCATCTTACAGGGGGCCTCCACTGAAGCTTTCTTT. The chain employs TRBV10-3 and TRBJ1-1; 9 bases are a match to TRBD1. The trim removed 8 bases at V and 4 bases at J, leaving 5 bases unmatched. CDR3 length equals 13 residues. In germline, CDR1 is ENHRY, CDR2 SYGVKD.

The chain carries TRBV11-3 and TRBJ1-1; tentative D call: TRBD1 (5 bases). CDR3 length equals 13 residues. Germline-derived CDR1 and CDR2 are SGHNT and YENEEA. V lost 5 bases and J 11 bases, leaving 18 bases between the germline ends. DNA of the CDR3: TGTGCCAGCAGCCATCGCCCCGGAGGGGTTGCTTTCTTT. This codes for CASSHRPGGVAFF.

The chain recombines TRBV2 with TRBJ2-7, with 12 bases identical to TRBD2. This CDR3 region has 16 residues. V gave up 7 bases and J gave up 1 base; unmatched junction bases: 8. Germline lookup yields CDR1 SNHLY and CDR2 FYNNEI. The CDR3, as DNA: TGTGCCAGCACCAGTAAGACTAGCGGGAGTTCCTACGAGCAGTACTTC. Translated, it gives CASTSKTSGSSYEQYF.

The V gene is TRBV27, the J gene TRBJ1-2; TRBD1 might be the D (5 bases). Germline loops: CDR1 MNHEY, CDR2 SMNVEV (reference sequence). This CDR3 comprises 15 residues. Trimming cost V 5 bases and J 5 bases, with 18 bases left between them. The CDR3 is CASSLDQGGVYGYTF. Written as DNA, the CDR3 is TGTGCCAGCAGTCTTGACCAGGGAGGGGTATATGGCTACACCTTC.

As regards this clone: One junction end disagrees with the germline gene, perhaps due to a read error. The V gene is TRBV5-1, the J gene TRBJ2-3; 9 nucleotides match TRBD2. This CDR3 comprises 16 residues. Germline V gene lookup returns CDR1 SGHRS and CDR2 YFSETQ. The CDR3 loop reads CASSSGTSLVPDMQYF. CDR3 DNA sequence: TGCGCCAGCAGCTCTGGGACTAGCTTGGTTCCAGATATGCAGTATTTT.